This T cell receptor (beta chain) was sequenced for a study of blood T cell repertoires in COVID-19. Study information: Spain, Italy and the United States supplied samples that represented acute and convalescent COVID-19. From T cells, B-cell-depleted T cells, or PBMCs came the material, which was cDNA or gDNA.

Germline assignment: CDR1 SGHDN and CDR2 FVKESK. The V end lost 4 bases, the J end lost 0 bases, and 13 bases lay between the germline ends. CDR3 size: 16 residues. As processed by the authors: Estimation of nucleated cell counts was performed using reference gene primer amplification. The data were produced by immunoSEQ multiplex PCR, yet TCRdb's version contains in-frame clones alone and is incomplete. V and J calls and clone size are given by that table; D and trimming were obtained from the DNA. In the table there are about 150,000 clones, 75% to 90% of which are singletons. The specimen sequenced was peripheral blood. This clonotype was obtained from a woman in her fifties or sixties with active or convalescent COVID-19. The rearrangement uses TRBV14 and TRBJ1-3; no definite D call. CDR3 coding DNA: TGTGCCAGCAGCCGCGGGAACAGAATCTCTGGAAACACCATATATTTT. It specifies CASSRGNRISGNTIYF.